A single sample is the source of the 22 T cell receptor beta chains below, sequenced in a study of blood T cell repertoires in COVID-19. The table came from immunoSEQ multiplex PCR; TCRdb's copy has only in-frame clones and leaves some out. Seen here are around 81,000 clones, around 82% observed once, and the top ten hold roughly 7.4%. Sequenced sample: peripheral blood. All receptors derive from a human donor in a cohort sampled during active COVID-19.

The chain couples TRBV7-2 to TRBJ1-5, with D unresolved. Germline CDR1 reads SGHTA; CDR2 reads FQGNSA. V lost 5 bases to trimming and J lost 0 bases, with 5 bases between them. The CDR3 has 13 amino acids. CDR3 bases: TGTGCCAGCAGCCCTAATAGCAATCAGCCCCAGCATTTT. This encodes CASSPNSNQPQHF.

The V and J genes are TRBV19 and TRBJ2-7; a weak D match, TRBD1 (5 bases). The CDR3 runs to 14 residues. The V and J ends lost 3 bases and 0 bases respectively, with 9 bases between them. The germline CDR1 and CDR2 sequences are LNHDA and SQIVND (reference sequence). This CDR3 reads CASSIEQDSYEQYF. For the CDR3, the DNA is TGTGCCAGTAGTATTGAACAGGACTCCTACGAGCAGTACTTC.

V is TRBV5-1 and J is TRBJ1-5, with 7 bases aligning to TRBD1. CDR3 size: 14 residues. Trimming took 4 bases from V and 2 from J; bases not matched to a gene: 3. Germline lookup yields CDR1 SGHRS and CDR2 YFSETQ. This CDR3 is CASSEGTGNQPQHF. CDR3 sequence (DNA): TGCGCCAGCAGCGAAGGGACAGGCAATCAGCCCCAGCATTTT.

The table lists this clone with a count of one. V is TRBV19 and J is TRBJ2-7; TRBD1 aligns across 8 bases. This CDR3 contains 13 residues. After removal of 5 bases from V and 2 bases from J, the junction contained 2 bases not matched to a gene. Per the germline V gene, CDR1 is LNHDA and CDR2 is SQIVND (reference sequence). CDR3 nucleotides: TGTGCCAGTAGTCAGACAGGGGCCTACGAGCAGTACTTC. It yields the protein CASSQTGAYEQYF.

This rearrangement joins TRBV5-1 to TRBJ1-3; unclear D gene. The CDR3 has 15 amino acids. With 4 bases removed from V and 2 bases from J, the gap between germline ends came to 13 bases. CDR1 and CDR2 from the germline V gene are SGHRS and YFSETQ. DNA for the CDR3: TGCGCCAGCAGCATAAGACACGAAGCTGGAAACACCATATATTTT. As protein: CASSIRHEAGNTIYF.

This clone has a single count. The CDR3 bases are TGTGCCAGCAGTCCCGACACGGTTGGTGCCGGGGAGCTGTTTTTT. Translation gives CASSPDTVGAGELFF. V and J are TRBV2 and TRBJ2-2; D is undetermined. Germline values: CDR1 SNHLY, CDR2 FYNNEI. This CDR3 is built from 15 residues. V shed 5 bases and J shed 6 bases, with 16 bases lying between them.

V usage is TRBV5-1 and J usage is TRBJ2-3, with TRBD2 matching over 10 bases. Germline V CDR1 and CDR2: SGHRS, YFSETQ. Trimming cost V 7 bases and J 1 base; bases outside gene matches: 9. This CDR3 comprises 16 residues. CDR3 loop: CASATPLAGGTDTQYF. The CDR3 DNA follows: TGCGCCAGCGCTACCCCCCTAGCGGGGGGCACAGATACGCAGTATTTT. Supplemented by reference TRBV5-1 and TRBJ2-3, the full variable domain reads KAGVTQTPRYLIKTRGQQVTLSCSPISGHRSVSWYQQTPGQGLQFLFEYFSETQRNKGNFPGRFSGRQFSNSRSEMNVSTLELGDSALYLCASATPLAGGTDTQYFGPGTRLTVL.

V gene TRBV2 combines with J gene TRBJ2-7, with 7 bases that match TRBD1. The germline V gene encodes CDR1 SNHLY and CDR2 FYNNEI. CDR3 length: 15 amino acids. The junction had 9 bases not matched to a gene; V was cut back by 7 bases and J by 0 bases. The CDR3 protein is CASTEQGVISYEQYF. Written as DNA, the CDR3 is TGTGCCAGCACCGAGCAGGGGGTAATCTCCTACGAGCAGTACTTC.

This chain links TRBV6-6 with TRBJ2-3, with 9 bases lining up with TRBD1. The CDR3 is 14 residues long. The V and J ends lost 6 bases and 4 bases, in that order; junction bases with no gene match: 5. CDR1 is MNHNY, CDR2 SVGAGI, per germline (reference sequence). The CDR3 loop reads CASSGQGWADTQYF. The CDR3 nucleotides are TGTGCCAGCAGCGGACAGGGGTGGGCAGATACGCAGTATTTT.

DNA of the CDR3: TGTGCCAGCAGCTTAGGTAGCGGGGGTATGACAGATACGCAGTATTTT. Its protein is CASSLGSGGMTDTQYF. The V and J genes are TRBV7-9 and TRBJ2-3, with TRBD2 matching over 9 bases. V shed 1 base, J shed 3 bases, and the junction held 5 bases outside the gene matches. CDR1 is SEHNR, CDR2 FQNEAQ, per germline (reference sequence). The CDR3 length is 16 residues.

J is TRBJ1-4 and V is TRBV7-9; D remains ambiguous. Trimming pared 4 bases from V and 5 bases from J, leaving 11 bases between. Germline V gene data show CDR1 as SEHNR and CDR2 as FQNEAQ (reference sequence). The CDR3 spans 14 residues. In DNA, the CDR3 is TGTGCCAGCAGCTCACGTGACAAGAATGAAAAACTGTTTTTT. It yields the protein CASSSRDKNEKLFF.

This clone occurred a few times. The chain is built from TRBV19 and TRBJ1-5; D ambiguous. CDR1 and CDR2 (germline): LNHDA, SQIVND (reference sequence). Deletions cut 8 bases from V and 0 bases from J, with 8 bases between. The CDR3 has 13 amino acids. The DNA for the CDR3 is TGTGCCAGTGGTGAGCCTAGCAATCAGCCCCAGCATTTT. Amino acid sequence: CASGEPSNQPQHF.

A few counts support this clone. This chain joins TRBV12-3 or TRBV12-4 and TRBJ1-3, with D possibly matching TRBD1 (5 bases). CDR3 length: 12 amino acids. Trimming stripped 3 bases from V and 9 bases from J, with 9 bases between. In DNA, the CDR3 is TGTGCCAGCAGTTTGGGGCTAAGCACCATATATTTT. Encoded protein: CASSLGLSTIYF.

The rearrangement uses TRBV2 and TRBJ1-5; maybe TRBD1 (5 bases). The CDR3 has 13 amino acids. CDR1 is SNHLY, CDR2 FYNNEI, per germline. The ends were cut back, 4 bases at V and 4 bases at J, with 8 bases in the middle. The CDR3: CASSAKGNQPQHF. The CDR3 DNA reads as TGTGCCAGCAGTGCCAAGGGGAATCAGCCCCAGCATTTT.

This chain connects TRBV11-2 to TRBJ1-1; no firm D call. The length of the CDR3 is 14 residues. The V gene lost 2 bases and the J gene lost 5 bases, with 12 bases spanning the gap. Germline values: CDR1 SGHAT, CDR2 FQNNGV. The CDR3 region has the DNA TGTGCCAGCAGCTTATTTCGGGTTTCAACTGAAGCTTTCTTT. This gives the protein CASSLFRVSTEAFF.

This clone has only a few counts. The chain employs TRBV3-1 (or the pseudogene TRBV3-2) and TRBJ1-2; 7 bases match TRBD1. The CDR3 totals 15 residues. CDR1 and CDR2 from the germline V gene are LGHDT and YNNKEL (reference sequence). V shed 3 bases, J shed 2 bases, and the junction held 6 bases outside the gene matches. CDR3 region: CASSQDRSLNYGYTF. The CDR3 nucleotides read TGTGCCAGCAGCCAGGACAGGTCCTTGAACTATGGCTACACCTTC.

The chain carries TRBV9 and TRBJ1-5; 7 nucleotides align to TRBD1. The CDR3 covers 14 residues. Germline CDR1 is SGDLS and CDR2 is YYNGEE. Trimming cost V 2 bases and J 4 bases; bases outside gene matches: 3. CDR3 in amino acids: CASSVGTANQPQHF. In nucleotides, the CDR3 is TGTGCCAGCAGCGTCGGGACAGCGAATCAGCCCCAGCATTTT.

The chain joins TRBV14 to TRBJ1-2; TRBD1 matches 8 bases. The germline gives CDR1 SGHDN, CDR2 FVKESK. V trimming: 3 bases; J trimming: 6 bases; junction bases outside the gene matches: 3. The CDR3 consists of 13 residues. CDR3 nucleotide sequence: TGTGCCAGCAGCCATCAGGGGGCCAATGGCTACACCTTC. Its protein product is CASSHQGANGYTF.

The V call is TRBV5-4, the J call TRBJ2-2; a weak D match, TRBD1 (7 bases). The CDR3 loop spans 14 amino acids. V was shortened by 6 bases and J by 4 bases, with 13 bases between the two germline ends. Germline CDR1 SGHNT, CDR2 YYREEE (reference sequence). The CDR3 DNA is TGTGCCAGCAAGCAGGGGGGAGGCACCGGGGAGCTGTTTTTT. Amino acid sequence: CASKQGGGTGELFF.

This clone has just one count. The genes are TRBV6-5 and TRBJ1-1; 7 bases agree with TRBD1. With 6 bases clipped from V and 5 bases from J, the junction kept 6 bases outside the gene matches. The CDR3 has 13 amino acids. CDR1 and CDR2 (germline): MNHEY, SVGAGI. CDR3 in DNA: TGTGCCAGCAGAGACAGGGTTTTTACTGAAGCTTTCTTT. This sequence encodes CASRDRVFTEAFF.

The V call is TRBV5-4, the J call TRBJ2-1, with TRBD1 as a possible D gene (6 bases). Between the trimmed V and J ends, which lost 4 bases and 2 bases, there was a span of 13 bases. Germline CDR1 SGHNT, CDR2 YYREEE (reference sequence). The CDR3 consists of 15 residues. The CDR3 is CASSKDSTTYNEQFF. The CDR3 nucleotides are TGTGCCAGCAGCAAGGACAGTACTACCTACAATGAGCAGTTCTTC.

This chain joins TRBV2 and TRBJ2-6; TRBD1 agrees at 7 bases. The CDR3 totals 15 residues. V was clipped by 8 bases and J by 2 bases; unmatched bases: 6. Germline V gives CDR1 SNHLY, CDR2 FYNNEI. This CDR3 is CASGSGQPGANVLTF. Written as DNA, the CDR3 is TGTGCCAGCGGGTCGGGACAGCCTGGGGCCAACGTCCTGACTTTC.